These 11 T cell receptor beta chains originate from one sample sequenced in a study of lymphopenia after photon versus proton radiotherapy. Libraries were prepared by immunoSEQ multiplex PCR; TCRdb keeps only in-frame clonotypes and omits some of them. The data hold tens of thousands of clones, with 87% observed a single time. Material: peripheral blood, obtained from a patient treated with proton-based radiotherapy. Source of these receptors: an elderly man with esophageal cancer.

V and J are TRBV6-6 and TRBJ1-1; D is unresolved. Trimming removed 4 bases at V and 4 bases at J, with 10 bases between. Per germline, CDR1 MNHNY and CDR2 SVGAGI (reference sequence). The CDR3 has 13 residues. The CDR3 DNA reads TGTGCCAGCAGTTCCGAGGGTGTCACTGAAGCTTTCTTT. Residues: CASSSEGVTEAFF.

The chain has TRBV10-3 and TRBJ1-6, with unresolved D. Germline V gives CDR1 ENHRY, CDR2 SYGVKD. The CDR3 spans 14 residues. Trimming pared 0 bases from V and 7 bases from J, leaving 7 bases between. The CDR3 nucleotides are TGTGCCATCAGTGAGTCGGTTTGGAATTCACCCCTCCACTTT. As protein: CAISESVWNSPLHF.

The genes are TRBV7-2 and TRBJ2-3; the match to TRBD2 covers 10 bases. The length of the CDR3 is 15 residues. Germline CDR1 is SGHTA and CDR2 is FQGNSA. J gave up 4 bases and V 1 base, and 2 bases lay outside the gene matches. The CDR3 coding sequence is TGTGCCAGCAGCTTAGTTCTAGCGGGAGCAGATACGCAGTATTTT. This translates into CASSLVLAGADTQYF. Looking up the rest from reference TRBV7-2 and TRBJ2-3 gives the full variable domain: GAGVSQSPSNKVTEKGKDVELRCDPISGHTALYWYRQSLGQGLEFLIYFQGNSAPDKSGLPSDRFSAERTGGSVSTLTIQRTQQEDSAVYLCASSLVLAGADTQYFGPGTRLTVL.

The chain employs TRBV7-9 and TRBJ2-1, with D hard to call. This CDR3 has 12 residues. Germline CDR1 reads SEHNR; CDR2 reads FQNEAQ (reference sequence). The germline V and J ends were trimmed by 6 bases and 6 bases, with 9 bases remaining between them. The CDR3 DNA reads TGTGCCAGCAGGCAACAGCTCAATGAGCAGTTCTTC. Residues: CASRQQLNEQFF.

This chain connects TRBV27 to TRBJ1-4, with TRBD1 matching 7 bases. The CDR3 extends over 14 amino acids. With V trimmed by 7 bases and J by 8 bases, 10 bases remained unmatched. The V gene's germline CDR1 is MNHEY and CDR2 SMNVEV (reference sequence). The CDR3 region is CASTLGGAGEKLFF. CDR3 in DNA: TGTGCCAGCACCCTAGGGGGCGCGGGGGAAAAACTGTTTTTT.

The genes are TRBV7-2 and TRBJ2-3; possibly TRBD2 for D (5 bases). V was trimmed by 5 bases and J by 2 bases, leaving 14 bases between them. The CDR3 runs to 15 residues. CDR1 is SGHTA and CDR2 is FQGNSA in the germline V gene. CDR3 loop: CASSPGREDTDTQYF. DNA of the CDR3: TGTGCCAGCAGCCCAGGACGGGAAGACACAGATACGCAGTATTTT.

The CDR3 spells CASSVMAGRREKLFF. CDR3 sequence (DNA): TGTGCCAGCAGCGTTATGGCAGGGAGGCGAGAAAAACTGTTTTTT. This chain joins TRBV7-2 and TRBJ1-4; maybe TRBD1 (5 bases). Trimming left V 5 bases short and J 8 bases short, with 18 bases between. This CDR3 comprises 15 residues. Germline V gives CDR1 SGHTA, CDR2 FQGNSA.

The sample holds one count of this clone. The V gene is TRBV25-1, the J gene TRBJ1-2; D is ambiguous. V was shortened by 0 bases and J by 3 bases, with 11 bases between the two germline ends. The germline gives CDR1 MGHDK, CDR2 SYGVNS. This CDR3 region has 15 residues. The CDR3 coding sequence is TGTGCCAGCAGTGAATATGAAGGGCGAGACTATGGCTACACCTTC. As protein: CASSEYEGRDYGYTF.

This sequence joins TRBV27 and TRBJ2-7, with D possibly matching TRBD2 (6 bases). Looked up from germline, CDR1 is MNHEY and CDR2 is SMNVEV (reference sequence). The CDR3 consists of 14 residues. Deletions cut 3 bases from V and 4 bases from J, with 13 bases between. This CDR3 is CASSLRDGPYEQYF. DNA of the CDR3: TGTGCCAGCAGTTTGCGGGACGGCCCATACGAGCAGTACTTC.

The chain has TRBV18 and TRBJ1-1, with D hard to call. The CDR3 runs 13 residues. V was pared by 3 bases and J by 1 base, with 6 bases between. The germline CDR1 and CDR2 sequences are KGHSH and LQKENI. This chain's CDR3 is CASSPRPNTEAFF. Here the CDR3 DNA reads TGTGCCAGCTCACCTCGACCGAACACTGAAGCTTTCTTT.

The V call is TRBV5-4, the J call TRBJ2-1; 14 bases are shared with TRBD2. This CDR3 has 18 residues. Trimming cost V 4 bases and J 0 bases; bases outside gene matches: 6. Germline CDR1 is SGHNT and CDR2 is YYREEE (reference sequence). The CDR3 nucleotides are TGTGCCAGCAGCCGACTAGCGGGGGGGCGTAGCTCCTACAATGAGCAGTTCTTC. This translates into CASSRLAGGRSSYNEQFF.